Shown below are 24 T cell receptor beta chains from a single sample sequenced in a study of shared clonotypes between healthy human individuals. The data were produced by immunoSEQ multiplex PCR, yet TCRdb's version contains in-frame clones alone and is incomplete. The table shows hundreds of thousands of clones, with about 96% occurring only once. Naive CD8 cells comprised CD45RO-negative, CCR7-positively selected cells, excluding terminally differentiated effector memory CD45RA+ cells. The source material was naive CD8+ T cells sorted from blood. These receptors originate from a woman aged 25 to 39 in good health.

The V call is TRBV9, the J call TRBJ2-7, with 10 bases that match TRBD2. V trimming: 3 bases; J trimming: 6 bases; junction bases outside the gene matches: 6. The germline gives CDR1 SGDLS, CDR2 YYNGEE. The CDR3 sequence is 14 residues long. The CDR3, as DNA: TGTGCCAGCAGCGCGAGCGGGAGGGCCGCCGAGCAGTACTTC. This encodes CASSASGRAAEQYF. Based on the CDR3 plus reference TRBV9 and TRBJ2-7, the full variable domain is DSGVTQTPKHLITATGQRVTLRCSPRSGDLSVYWYQQSLDQGLQFLIQYYNGEERAKGNILERFSAQQFPDLHSELNLSSLELGDSALYFCASSASGRAAEQYFGPGTRLTVT.

This clone has just one count. The chain joins TRBV6-1 to TRBJ2-7, with a tentative D call TRBD1 (6 bases). Germline V lookup: CDR1 MNHNS, CDR2 SASEGT. The CDR3 covers 13 residues. Trimming removed 4 bases at V and 4 bases at J, with 11 bases between. The DNA for the CDR3 is TGTGCCAGCAGTGCCACACAGGGTTACGAGCAGTACTTC. Amino acids: CASSATQGYEQYF.

In its sample, this clone was seen a few times. The chain links TRBV6-5 to TRBJ1-5, with D uncertain. Trimming took off 7 bases at V and 0 bases at J, with 13 bases between the two ends. The germline gives CDR1 MNHEY, CDR2 SVGAGI. This CDR3 is 15 amino acids long. The CDR3 DNA sequence: TGTGCCAGCAATGTGGACTCAAATAGCAATCAGCCCCAGCATTTT. This translates into CASNVDSNSNQPQHF.

J is TRBJ1-2 and V is TRBV7-9, with D possibly being TRBD1 (5 bases). Germline values: CDR1 SEHNR, CDR2 FQNEAQ (reference sequence). The CDR3 is 15 amino acids. Trimming took off 5 bases at V and 2 bases at J, with 15 bases between the two ends. Written as DNA, the CDR3 is TGTGCCAGCAGCCCTCGGGACTGGACGAACTATGGCTACACCTTC. As protein: CASSPRDWTNYGYTF.

This chain joins TRBV27 and TRBJ1-5; 7 bases line up with TRBD1. Germline V lookup: CDR1 MNHEY, CDR2 SMNVEV (reference sequence). This CDR3 comprises 14 residues. J was trimmed by 5 bases and V by 6 bases; bases with no gene match: 7. The CDR3 region has the DNA TGTGCCAGCAGCCCGACAGGGAGCTATCAGCCCCAGCATTTT. It yields the protein CASSPTGSYQPQHF.

The chain is built from TRBV6-1 and TRBJ1-1; D gene unclear. The CDR3 has 10 residues. Per the germline V gene, CDR1 is MNHNS and CDR2 is SASEGT. V was pared by 10 bases and J by 6 bases, with 9 bases between. This chain's CDR3 is CATRGSEAFF. The CDR3 coding sequence is TGTGCCACCCGAGGCTCTGAAGCTTTCTTT.

The genes are TRBV4-1 and TRBJ2-2; the match to TRBD2 covers 8 bases. The CDR3 contains 14 residues. The V gene end was trimmed by 1 base and the J gene end by 6 bases; junction bases not matched to a gene: 1. Germline V CDR1 and CDR2: MGHRA, YSYEKL. The CDR3 reads CASSQVAGPGELFF. CDR3 nucleotide sequence: TGCGCCAGCAGCCAAGTAGCGGGACCCGGGGAGCTGTTTTTT.

The V gene is TRBV25-1, the J gene TRBJ1-1; D is unclear. Trimming left V 6 bases short and J 4 bases short, with 6 bases between. Looked up from germline, CDR1 is MGHDK and CDR2 is SYGVNS. The CDR3 has 11 residues. The CDR3 region has the DNA TGTGCCAGCAGACTGGGCACTGAAGCTTTCTTT. It translates to CASRLGTEAFF.

V usage is TRBV2 and J usage is TRBJ2-7; perhaps TRBD2 as D (6 bases). This CDR3 region has 15 residues. The germline V gene has CDR1 SNHLY and CDR2 FYNNEI. Trimming took off 0 bases at V and 2 bases at J, with 11 bases between the two ends. The CDR3 protein is CASSEALGGPYEQYF. In DNA, the CDR3 is TGTGCCAGCAGTGAAGCGCTCGGGGGTCCCTACGAGCAGTACTTC.

A note on this clone: The identical CDR3 is also encoded by other nucleotide sequences in the sample. The V gene is TRBV19, the J gene TRBJ1-4; D is possibly TRBD1 (5 bases). Trimming removed 3 bases from V and 1 base from J, with 6 bases in between. The CDR3 runs 14 residues. CDR1 LNHDA and CDR2 SQIVND come from the germline V gene (reference sequence). This CDR3 is CASSIQGTNEKLFF. The CDR3 DNA follows: TGTGCCAGTAGTATTCAGGGAACTAATGAAAAACTGTTTTTT.

The chain couples TRBV27 to TRBJ2-7; 11 positions agree with TRBD2. J gave up 3 bases and V 4 bases, and 5 bases lay outside the gene matches. The length of the CDR3 is 15 residues. Germline V gives CDR1 MNHEY, CDR2 SMNVEV (reference sequence). The CDR3 region is CASSSGTSGFYEQYF. The CDR3 nucleotides are TGTGCCAGCAGTTCGGGGACTAGCGGCTTCTACGAGCAGTACTTC.

This chain connects TRBV28 to TRBJ2-2; 10 nucleotides align to TRBD2. Germline loops: CDR1 MDHEN, CDR2 SYDVKM. This CDR3 has 16 residues. V shed 5 bases, J shed 6 bases, and the junction held 9 bases outside the gene matches. The CDR3 is CASSTQREGWSGELFF. The CDR3 DNA follows: TGTGCCAGCAGTACGCAGCGGGAGGGTTGGTCCGGGGAGCTGTTTTTT.

The chain is built from TRBV9 and TRBJ2-5; 7 bases agree with TRBD1. V trimming: 3 bases; J trimming: 5 bases; junction bases outside the gene matches: 7. The CDR3 totals 14 residues. Germline assignment: CDR1 SGDLS and CDR2 YYNGEE. The CDR3, as DNA: TGTGCCAGCAGCGGAACAGGGGTGGTGGAGACCCAGTACTTC. This sequence encodes CASSGTGVVETQYF.

This chain uses TRBV7-9 with TRBJ2-1; TRBD2 aligns across 10 bases. Germline V gene data show CDR1 as SEHNR and CDR2 as FQNEAQ (reference sequence). The J segment lost 5 bases and the V segment lost 5 bases, leaving 9 bases of the junction unmatched. The CDR3 spans 16 residues. CDR3 DNA: TGTGCCAGCAGCCCCGTCGGACTAGCGGTGAACAATGAGCAGTTCTTC. Amino acids: CASSPVGLAVNNEQFF. Together with reference TRBV7-9 and TRBJ2-1, the CDR3 gives the full variable domain: DTGVSQNPRHKITKRGQNVTFRCDPISEHNRLYWYRQTLGQGPEFLTYFQNEAQLEKSRLLSDRFSAERPKGSFSTLEIQRTEQGDSAMYLCASSPVGLAVNNEQFFGPGTRLTVL.

The V and J genes are TRBV7-8 and TRBJ1-5; 7 nucleotides match TRBD1. J lost 3 bases, V lost 5 bases, and 10 bases had no gene match. Germline-derived CDR1 and CDR2 are SGHVS and FQNEAQ. This CDR3 has 16 amino acids. The CDR3 DNA sequence: TGTGCCAGCAGCCGACTCGACAGGGCCGACAATCAGCCCCAGCATTTT. Translated: CASSRLDRADNQPQHF.

This clone came up once. The V call is TRBV27, the J call TRBJ1-1; 7 positions match TRBD1. The germline CDR1 and CDR2 sequences are MNHEY and SMNVEV (reference sequence). V lost 6 bases to trimming and J lost 8 bases; unmatched junction nucleotides: 6. This CDR3 contains 12 residues. CDR3: CASSLQGREAFF. The CDR3 DNA sequence: TGTGCCAGCAGCTTACAGGGGCGGGAAGCTTTCTTT.

The rearrangement joins TRBV29-1 to TRBJ2-6; the match to TRBD1 covers 8 bases. The CDR3 has 18 residues. V was pared by 0 bases and J by 0 bases, with 7 bases of the junction left unmatched. The germline CDR1 and CDR2 sequences are SQVTM and ANQGSEA. The CDR3 bases are TGCAGCGTTGAAGATCTCGACAGGGGAGCCTCTGGGGCCAACGTCCTGACTTTC. Translating it yields CSVEDLDRGASGANVLTF.

In this sample, this clone turned up once. The CDR3 loop reads CASSLDRGSLYNEQFF. In DNA, the CDR3 is TGCGCCAGCAGCTTGGATCGCGGGAGCCTATACAATGAGCAGTTCTTC. The rearrangement joins TRBV5-1 to TRBJ2-1, with 7 bases that match TRBD2. The CDR3 is made up of 16 amino acids. The germline V gene encodes CDR1 SGHRS and CDR2 YFSETQ. The V segment lost 0 bases and the J segment 4 bases; nucleotides outside the gene matches: 7.

V is TRBV28 and J is TRBJ1-5, with D unresolved. From germline, CDR1 is MDHEN and CDR2 SYDVKM. V was clipped by 3 bases and J by 1 base, with 10 bases between them. CDR3 length: 15 residues. The CDR3 reads CASSFGKTSNQPQHF. The CDR3 DNA reads as TGTGCCAGCAGTTTTGGGAAAACCAGCAATCAGCCCCAGCATTTT.

The chain joins TRBV25-1 to TRBJ1-1; D unclear. The germline CDR1 and CDR2 sequences are MGHDK and SYGVNS. Between the trimmed V and J ends, which lost 3 bases and 4 bases, there was a span of 12 bases. The CDR3 loop spans 14 amino acids. CDR3 nucleotides: TGTGCCAGCAGTGACGGGTCCGGGTTCACTGAAGCTTTCTTT. Its protein is CASSDGSGFTEAFF.

The rearrangement links TRBV5-6 to TRBJ2-7; D remains unclear. V lost 0 bases and J lost 5, with 9 bases in between. The germline CDR1 and CDR2 sequences are SGHDT and YYEEEE. The CDR3 consists of 13 residues. Here the CDR3 DNA reads TGTGCCAGCAGCTTGGGCCATCCCAACGAGCAGTACTTC. Protein: CASSLGHPNEQYF.

The rearrangement joins TRBV27 to TRBJ1-5, with D maybe TRBD1 (5 bases). Germline loops: CDR1 MNHEY, CDR2 SMNVEV (reference sequence). The CDR3 loop spans 14 amino acids. Trimming took 2 bases from V and 3 from J, leaving 8 bases between them. The CDR3 protein is CASSLGGINQPQHF. The CDR3 region has the DNA TGTGCCAGCAGTTTAGGGGGTATCAATCAGCCCCAGCATTTT.

DNA of the CDR3: TGTGCCAGCTGGGAGGGTGGGTTCTACAATGAGCAGTTCTTC. It codes for CASWEGGFYNEQFF. The V and J genes are TRBV27 and TRBJ2-1; 7 bases fit TRBD2. Looked up from germline, CDR1 is MNHEY and CDR2 is SMNVEV (reference sequence). The length of the CDR3 is 14 residues. Trimming removed 8 bases from V and 3 bases from J; junction bases left unmatched: 7.

This chain's CDR3 is CASDDGERQFF. Written as DNA, the CDR3 is TGCGCCTCGGACGACGGGGAAAGGCAGTTCTTC. The chain employs TRBV10-1 and TRBJ2-1; D is perhaps TRBD2 (5 bases). Between the trimmed V and J ends, which lost 11 bases and 12 bases, there was a span of 17 bases. The germline CDR1 and CDR2 sequences are WNHNN and SYGVQD (reference sequence). The CDR3 is 11 amino acids.